These T cell receptor beta chains were read from a single sample in a study of T cell changes during pregnancy in multiple sclerosis. TCRdb keeps only in-frame clones here, not all; method: immunoSEQ multiplex PCR. The sample lists tens of thousands of clones, around 90% occurring once. The sample consisted of peripheral blood, taken in the second trimester of pregnancy. The origin of the receptors is a female donor with multiple sclerosis, enrolled in a pregnancy study. The CDR3 runs from the conserved cysteine through the conserved F or W. The order of the fields is J gene, D gene, V gene, clone size, CDR3 protein, CDR3 DNA. A D gene is named only where the DNA matches it firmly. For some rows the clone size is stated as once, few or many, or as a class when expanded; others skip it.

>TRBJ1-2|-|TRBV5-1|few
CASSLGQENGYTF
TGCGCCAGCAGCTTGGGACAGGAGAATGGCTACACCTTC
>TRBJ2-5|-|TRBV6-5|-
CASSPGQGVTQYF
TGTGCCAGCAGTCCGGGACAAGGAGTTACCCAGTACTTC
>TRBJ2-1|-|TRBV7-9|-
CASSLAGSHNEQFF
TGTGCCAGCAGCCTCGCGGGGTCTCACAATGAGCAGTTCTTC
>TRBJ2-2|TRBD1|TRBV12-5|-
CASGLVLDRGVGELFF
TGTGCTAGTGGTTTGGTACTTGACAGGGGGGTCGGGGAGCTGTTTTTT
>TRBJ2-2|-|TRBV11-2|once
CASSFPGTGELFF
TGTGCCAGCAGCTTTCCAGGCACCGGGGAGCTGTTTTTT
>TRBJ1-5|-|TRBV30|-
CAWSVLSGVQGYMSNQPQHF
TGTGCCTGGAGTGTATTGTCAGGGGTCCAGGGGTATATGAGCAATCAGCCCCAGCATTTT
>TRBJ2-2|TRBD1|TRBV6-6|-
CASTGTGGAGELFF
TGTGCCAGCACCGGGACAGGGGGAGCCGGGGAGCTGTTTTTT
>TRBJ2-2|TRBD2|TRBV6-5|-
CASTKGLAGRGELFF
TGTGCCAGCACGAAAGGACTAGCGGGTAGAGGGGAGCTGTTTTTT
>TRBJ1-1|TRBD1|TRBV9|-
CASSVTTGGSEAFF
TGTGCCAGCAGCGTCACTACAGGGGGCTCTGAAGCTTTCTTT
>TRBJ2-3|TRBD2|TRBV9|-
CASSVLAGGTDTQYF
TGTGCCAGCAGCGTACTAGCGGGAGGGACAGATACGCAGTATTTT
>TRBJ1-5|-|TRBV28|-
CASRTNYRDGPQHF
TGTGCCAGCAGGACAAATTACAGGGATGGTCCCCAGCATTTT
>TRBJ1-2|TRBD1|TRBV19|-
CASSTRDRGPQDGYTF
TGTGCCAGTAGTACTCGAGACAGGGGGCCGCAGGATGGCTACACCTTC
>TRBJ1-3|-|TRBV10-2|-
CASSDSSGNTIYF
TGCGCCAGCAGTGACAGTTCTGGAAACACCATATATTTT
>TRBJ1-1|TRBD1|TRBV18|-
CASSPQTGKNTEAFF
TGTGCCAGCTCACCTCAGACAGGGAAGAACACTGAAGCTTTCTTT
>TRBJ1-5|-|TRBV19|few
CASSLDRSLNQPQHF
TGTGCCAGTAGCCTTGACAGAAGCCTTAATCAGCCCCAGCATTTT
>TRBJ1-2|-|TRBV29-1|once
CSVEDGRRSVGYGYTF
TGCAGCGTTGAAGATGGGAGACGCTCCGTTGGCTATGGCTACACCTTC
>TRBJ2-3|TRBD2|TRBV5-1|-
CASSPGAGVADTQYF
TGCGCCAGCAGCCCCGGGGCGGGAGTCGCAGATACGCAGTATTTT
>TRBJ2-3|TRBD2|TRBV10-2|many
CASSEGLAGDRTQYF
TGCGCCAGCAGTGAGGGACTAGCGGGAGACCGTACGCAGTATTTT
>TRBJ2-7|TRBD1|TRBV9|-
CASSVGAGQGYREQYF
TGTGCCAGCAGCGTAGGAGCGGGACAGGGGTATCGCGAGCAGTACTTC
>TRBJ1-5|-|TRBV5-1|-
CASSLDGGNSNQPQHF
TGCGCCAGCAGCTTGGACGGGGGAAATAGCAATCAGCCCCAGCATTTT
>TRBJ2-3|TRBD2|TRBV10-1|-
CASTPSGGITDTQYF
TGCGCCAGCACGCCCAGCGGGGGAATCACAGATACGCAGTATTTT
>TRBJ1-6|TRBD1|TRBV13|-
CASSLGGGQRFSSYNSPLHF
TGTGCCAGCAGCTTAGGCGGGGGACAGAGATTTAGCTCCTATAATTCACCCCTCCACTTT
>TRBJ1-1|TRBD1|TRBV28|-
CASSTGQGDEAFF
TGTGCCAGCAGTACGGGACAGGGGGATGAAGCTTTCTTT
>TRBJ2-3|TRBD2|TRBV5-1|-
CASSSAGVGTDTQYF
TGCGCCAGCAGTTCGGCGGGAGTAGGAACAGATACGCAGTATTTT
>TRBJ2-7|-|TRBV7-2|-
CASILWDSAYEQYF
TGTGCCAGCATCCTTTGGGACTCCGCCTACGAGCAGTACTTC
>TRBJ1-2|-|TRBV28|-
CASSSSGGLYGYTF
TGTGCCAGCAGTTCCTCCGGGGGACTCTATGGCTACACCTTC
>TRBJ1-2|-|TRBV5-1|-
CASSLFDSQAQSF
TGCGCCAGCAGCTTGTTTGATTCGCAGGCCCAGTCATTC
>TRBJ2-1|-|TRBV9|-
CASSLRTTNNEQFF
TGTGCCAGCAGCCTCCGGACTACGAACAATGAGCAGTTCTTC
>TRBJ2-3|-|TRBV7-9|-
CASSLARLRITDTQYF
TGTGCCAGCAGCTTAGCGCGCCTGCGTATTACAGATACGCAGTATTTT
>TRBJ2-2|-|TRBV2|-
CASRAGGELFF
TGTGCCAGCAGAGCAGGTGGGGAGCTGTTTTTT
>TRBJ2-3|-|TRBV9|-
CASSVVPLDRSTDTQYF
TGTGCCAGCAGCGTAGTACCCCTAGACCGGAGCACAGATACGCAGTATTTT
>TRBJ2-7|-|TRBV18|-
CASSPRDTDYEQYF
TGTGCCAGCTCACCACGGGACACAGACTACGAGCAGTACTTC
>TRBJ2-2|TRBD2|TRBV2|-
CASSVAGVDTGELFF
TGTGCCAGCAGCGTAGCGGGAGTTGACACCGGGGAGCTGTTTTTT
>TRBJ2-1|TRBD1|TRBV5-1|-
CASSYGTGEDNEQFF
TGCGCCAGCAGCTACGGGACAGGGGAGGACAATGAGCAGTTCTTC
>TRBJ2-3|TRBD2|TRBV10-3|-
CAIRLTSGSTDTQYF
TGTGCCATCAGACTGACTAGCGGGAGCACAGATACGCAGTATTTT
>TRBJ2-2|TRBD1|TRBV18|once
CASSPTGAGGELFF
TGTGCCAGCTCACCGACAGGGGCAGGCGGGGAGCTGTTTTTT
>TRBJ2-1|TRBD2|TRBV11-2|-
CASSLASSGPGGQFF
TGTGCCAGCAGCTTAGCGTCTAGCGGGCCGGGGGGGCAGTTCTTC
>TRBJ1-5|-|TRBV30|once
CAWSVRPGDQPQHF
TGTGCCTGGAGTGTAAGGCCGGGGGATCAGCCCCAGCATTTT
>TRBJ2-3|TRBD2|TRBV6-5|-
CASSTGTSGRSTQYF
TGTGCCAGCAGTACCGGGACTAGCGGGAGGTCTACGCAGTATTTT
>TRBJ1-2|-|TRBV21-1|-
CATAPTGPYYGYTF
TGTGCCACCGCACCGACAGGGCCGTACTATGGCTACACCTTC
>TRBJ2-7|-|TRBV29-1|-
CSVVSVRNEQYF
TGCAGCGTTGTCTCAGTAAGAAACGAGCAGTACTTC
>TRBJ1-4|TRBD1|TRBV5-6|-
CASSGQGTNEKLFF
TGTGCCAGCAGTGGACAGGGAACTAATGAAAAACTGTTTTTT
>TRBJ2-1|-|TRBV6-1|-
CASSRYPNEQFF
TGTGCCAGCAGTCGCTATCCCAATGAGCAGTTCTTC
>TRBJ2-2|TRBD2|TRBV18|-
CASSPALLAGVGGELFF
TGTGCCAGCTCACCTGCTTTGCTAGCGGGAGTCGGCGGGGAGCTGTTTTTT
>TRBJ2-5|TRBD1|TRBV5-1|-
CASNPGQVQETQYF
TGCGCCAGCAATCCCGGACAGGTCCAAGAGACCCAGTACTTC